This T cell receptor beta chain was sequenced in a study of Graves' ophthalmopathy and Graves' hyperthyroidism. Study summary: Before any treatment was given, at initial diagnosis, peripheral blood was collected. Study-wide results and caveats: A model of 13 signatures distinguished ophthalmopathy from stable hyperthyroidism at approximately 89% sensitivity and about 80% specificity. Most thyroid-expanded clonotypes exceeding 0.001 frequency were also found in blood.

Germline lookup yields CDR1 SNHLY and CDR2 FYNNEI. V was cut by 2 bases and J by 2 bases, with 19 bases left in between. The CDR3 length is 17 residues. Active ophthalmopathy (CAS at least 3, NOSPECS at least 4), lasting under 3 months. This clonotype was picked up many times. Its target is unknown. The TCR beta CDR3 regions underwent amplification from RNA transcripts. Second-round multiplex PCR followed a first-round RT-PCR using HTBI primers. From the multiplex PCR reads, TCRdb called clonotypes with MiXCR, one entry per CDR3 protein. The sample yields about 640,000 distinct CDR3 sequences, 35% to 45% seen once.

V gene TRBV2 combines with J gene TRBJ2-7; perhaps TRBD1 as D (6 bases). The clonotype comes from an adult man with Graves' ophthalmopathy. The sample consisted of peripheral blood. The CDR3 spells CASSEMGETGLAYEQYF. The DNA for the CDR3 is TGTGCCAGCAGTGAAATGGGTGAAACAGGGTTAGCCTACGAGCAGTACTTC. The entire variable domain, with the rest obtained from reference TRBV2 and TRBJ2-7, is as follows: EPEVTQTPSHQVTQMGQEVILRCVPISNHLYFYWYRQILGQKVEFLVSFYNNEISEKSEIFDDQFSVERPDGSNFTLKIRSTKLEDSAMYFCASSEMGETGLAYEQYFGPGTRLTVT.